These 8 T cell receptor beta chains originate from one sample sequenced in a study of blood T cell repertoires in COVID-19. Sequencing used immunoSEQ multiplex PCR; TCRdb keeps in-frame clones, though not all of them. This table has 150,000 to 200,000 clones, 88% appearing once. Sequencing was performed on peripheral blood. Source of these receptors: a man aged 60 to 69 with acute or convalescent COVID-19.

The J gene is TRBJ1-1, the V gene TRBV5-1; TRBD1 matches at 7 bases. V was clipped by 4 bases and J by 4 bases; unmatched bases: 4. Germline V gives CDR1 SGHRS, CDR2 YFSETQ. This CDR3 is built from 13 residues. CDR3 loop: CASSTGVSTEAFF. Written as DNA, the CDR3 is TGCGCCAGCAGCACAGGGGTGAGCACTGAAGCTTTCTTT.

The V call is TRBV10-1, the J call TRBJ1-4; D not certain. Germline V gene data show CDR1 as WNHNN and CDR2 as SYGVQD (reference sequence). Trimming cost V 2 bases and J 11 bases, with 15 bases left between them. The CDR3 spans 14 residues. The CDR3, as DNA: TGCGCCAGCAGTGAGGCAGACACGCCAGAGAAACTGTTTTTT. Protein product: CASSEADTPEKLFF.

This sequence joins TRBV5-1 and TRBJ2-2; D is perhaps TRBD1 (5 bases). CDR1 is SGHRS, CDR2 YFSETQ, per germline. Deletions cut 2 bases from V and 6 bases from J, with 14 bases between. This CDR3 region has 15 residues. CDR3 sequence (DNA): TGCGCCAGCAGCTTCCAGGGAATTGGGTCCGGGGAGCTGTTTTTT. Amino acid sequence: CASSFQGIGSGELFF. The full variable domain, rest sourced from reference TRBV5-1 and TRBJ2-2, is KAGVTQTPRYLIKTRGQQVTLSCSPISGHRSVSWYQQTPGQGLQFLFEYFSETQRNKGNFPGRFSGRQFSNSRSEMNVSTLELGDSALYLCASSFQGIGSGELFFGEGSRLTVL.

The chain couples TRBV21-1 to TRBJ2-5; the table's D call, TRBD2, has no DNA check behind it. TRBV21-1 is tagged as a pseudogene. This CDR3 comprises 21 residues. This CDR3 is CASSKALSRSGRASSGETQYF. CDR3 DNA: TGTGCCAGCAGCAAAGCGCTTTCTAGGAGCGGGAGGGCCTCCAGCGGAGAGACCCAGTACTTC.

The J gene is TRBJ2-1, the V gene TRBV10-3; D may be TRBD2 (6 bases). The V and J ends lost 2 bases and 2 bases respectively, with 13 bases between them. The CDR3 sequence is 16 residues long. CDR1 and CDR2 (germline): ENHRY, SYGVKD. In DNA form, the CDR3 reads TGTGCCATCAGTGAGGTAAGGACTACAACCTACAATGAGCAGTTCTTC. This codes for CAISEVRTTTYNEQFF.

This chain joins TRBV7-8 and TRBJ1-3, with TRBD1 identical over 8 bases. The CDR3 is made up of 15 amino acids. Germline CDR1 and CDR2: SGHVS and FQNEAQ. Losses at the gene ends were 4 bases for V and 4 bases for J; bases not matched to a gene: 6. CDR3 DNA: TGTGCCAGCAGCTCCGGACAGGGACGGGGAAACACCATATATTTT. It specifies CASSSGQGRGNTIYF.

This clone was seen a single time. This chain uses TRBV19 with TRBJ2-3; TRBD1 matches at 9 bases. The CDR3 length is 17 residues. Germline V gene sequence: CDR1 LNHDA, CDR2 SQIVND (reference sequence). Trimming removed 6 bases from V and 5 bases from J; junction bases left unmatched: 15. CDR3 sequence (DNA): TGTGCCAGTAGGCCCGAACTGGGACAGGGAAAAAGAGATACGCAGTATTTT. Amino acid sequence: CASRPELGQGKRDTQYF.

The chain links TRBV4-1 to TRBJ2-5, with 9 bases identical to TRBD2. This CDR3 contains 17 residues. Per germline, CDR1 MGHRA and CDR2 YSYEKL. J gave up 1 base and V 0 bases, and 6 bases lay outside the gene matches. CDR3 bases: TGCGCCAGCAGCCAAGATTGGGCGGGGGGGCCCCAAGAGACCCAGTACTTC. Translation gives CASSQDWAGGPQETQYF.